This paragraph covers one T cell receptor beta chain sequence. As for time point: baseline, week 1 (first vaccination visit). Documented treatment: pre-vaccination baseline after standard-of-care therapy. This record belongs to a study of a mutant IDH1 vaccine in newly diagnosed glioma. Study-level background: Treated patients had a mean age of 40.4 years and an approximately 62% male, roughly 40% female split.

This table comes from immunoSEQ multiplex PCR, and its TCRdb copy is limited to in-frame clones, with some not included. The table has about 33,000 clones, more than 85% seen once; the top ten hold 4% to 5.5%. Source: PBMCs, taken from a glioma patient treated with radiotherapy, temozolomide or both. This TCR came from a woman aged 40 to 50 with glioma.

The CDR3 sequence: CASSGARYNEQFF. The CDR3 DNA reads TGCGCCAGCAGTGGAGCCCGATACAATGAGCAGTTCTTC. The chain employs TRBV10-2 and TRBJ2-1; D not certain. The germline V gene has CDR1 WSHSY and CDR2 SAAADI. The CDR3 length is 13 residues. The V end lost 4 bases, the J end lost 4 bases, and 8 bases lay between the germline ends.